This passage covers 28 T cell receptor beta chains from one sample sequenced in a study of post-analysis software for immune sequencing data. Study-wide findings and caveats: Elevated frequency relative to controls characterized four or five TRBV segments in patients, TRBV5-6, TRBV5-1 and TRBV20-1 among them.

No antigen is known for these receptors. Unique-molecular-identifier-tagged TCR beta cDNA libraries were used. TCRdb reprocessed the PCR reads with MiXCR, giving one entry per CDR3 protein. The sample lists fewer than 850,000 distinct CDR3 sequences, about 27% seen once, with approximately 0.6% in the top ten. Material for sequencing was blood. Every receptor here comes from a girl between 10 and 17 years old with multiple sclerosis.

J is TRBJ1-3 and V is TRBV6-1; possibly TRBD1 for D (5 bases). Germline V CDR1 and CDR2: MNHNS, SASEGT. V lost 5 bases and J 2 bases, leaving 16 bases between the germline ends. The CDR3 totals 16 residues. DNA for the CDR3: TGTGCCAGCAGTAGATCTCAGGGACCGGCTGGAAACACCATATATTTT. Amino acid sequence: CASSRSQGPAGNTIYF.

The CDR3: CASSRNSNTEAFF. The DNA of the CDR3 is TGCGCCAGCAGCCGGAACAGTAACACTGAAGCTTTCTTT. The chain joins TRBV4-1 to TRBJ1-1; no definite D call. Trimming took off 4 bases at V and 2 bases at J, with 8 bases between the two ends. The CDR3 consists of 13 residues. The germline gives CDR1 MGHRA, CDR2 YSYEKL.

This clonotype has a count of ten or more. The genes are TRBV5-5 and TRBJ2-7; D unclear. There are 13 residues in the CDR3. From germline, CDR1 is SGHKS and CDR2 YYEKEE (reference sequence). The V gene lost 6 bases and the J gene lost 2 bases, with 12 bases spanning the gap. CDR3 sequence reads: CASTFHMAYEQYF. As DNA, the CDR3 is TGTGCCAGCACCTTTCACATGGCCTACGAGCAGTACTTC.

As concerns this clonotype: A clone one base away is much larger, so this may be a read error. The chain uses TRBV27 and TRBJ2-3, with 11 bases fitting TRBD1. The ends lost 5 bases at V and 3 bases at J; junction bases unmatched: 4. Looked up from germline, CDR1 is MNHEY and CDR2 is SMNVEV (reference sequence). The CDR3 totals 15 residues. Written as DNA, the CDR3 is TGTGCCAGCAGTGGGACAGGGGGGAGGACAGATACGCAGTATTTT. This translates into CASSGTGGRTDTQYF.

This chain connects TRBV19 to TRBJ2-4; D not certain. The J call may be mistaken, given a closer DNA end match to TRBJ2-7. CDR1 and CDR2 (germline): LNHDA, SQIVND (reference sequence). This CDR3 is 13 amino acids long. DNA for the CDR3: TGTGCCAGTAGGCCGACCCTCTCCTACGAGCAGTACTTC. Protein: CASRPTLSYEQYF.

A few counts support this clonotype. The chain combines TRBV7-2 with TRBJ2-5; D gene unclear. V lost 5 bases to trimming and J lost 2 bases, with 15 bases between them. CDR1 SGHTA and CDR2 FQGNSA come from the germline V gene. The CDR3 is 15 amino acids. Here the CDR3 reads CASSPSLELQETQYF. CDR3 coding DNA: TGTGCCAGCAGCCCTTCACTGGAGTTACAAGAGACCCAGTACTTC.

V gene TRBV12-3 or TRBV12-4 combines with J gene TRBJ2-7; the match to TRBD1 covers 9 bases. V lost 3 bases, J lost 1 base, and 4 bases stayed unmatched. This CDR3 spans 15 amino acids. The CDR3 loop is CASSFGTGPSYEQYF. DNA of the CDR3: TGTGCCAGCAGTTTCGGGACAGGGCCATCCTACGAGCAGTACTTC.

The V call is TRBV10-1, the J call TRBJ2-1; the match to TRBD2 covers 8 bases. The germline V gene has CDR1 WNHNN and CDR2 SYGVQD (reference sequence). With 2 bases clipped from V and 3 bases from J, the junction kept 6 bases outside the gene matches. CDR3 length: 16 amino acids. The CDR3 sequence is CASSEQGSGNYNEQFF. For the CDR3, the DNA is TGCGCCAGCAGTGAGCAAGGTAGCGGGAACTACAATGAGCAGTTCTTC.

The chain employs TRBV5-4 and TRBJ2-1, with 9 bases fitting TRBD1. V was pared by 3 bases and J by 7 bases, with 8 bases of the junction left unmatched. This CDR3 spans 15 amino acids. From germline, CDR1 is SGHNT and CDR2 YYREEE (reference sequence). DNA of the CDR3: TGTGCCAGCAGCTCTCCGGGACAGGGAACGAATGAGCAGTTCTTC. This sequence encodes CASSSPGQGTNEQFF.

Only a few counts were recorded for this clonotype. The rearrangement uses TRBV7-2 and TRBJ2-5, with 9 bases aligning to TRBD1. J was trimmed by 2 bases and V by 5 bases; bases with no gene match: 9. Germline CDR1 is SGHTA and CDR2 is FQGNSA. The CDR3 consists of 16 residues. The chain's CDR3 is CASSTRTGAYQETQYF. The CDR3 DNA is TGTGCCAGCAGCACACGGACAGGGGCTTATCAAGAGACCCAGTACTTC.

The chain couples TRBV7-2 to TRBJ2-7, with D possibly matching TRBD1 (5 bases). The V end was cut by 3 bases, the J end by 2 bases, with 8 bases between. This CDR3 has 13 residues. Germline V gene lookup returns CDR1 SGHTA and CDR2 FQGNSA. This chain's CDR3 is CASSFPRAYEQYF. The CDR3 coding sequence is TGTGCCAGCAGCTTTCCCAGGGCCTACGAGCAGTACTTC.

This clonotype was counted only a few times. The CDR3 reads CASLPRGGGRPFNYGYTF. CDR3 sequence (DNA): TGTGCCAGCCTTCCCCGGGGGGGAGGGCGCCCCTTTAACTATGGCTACACCTTC. The chain combines TRBV7-2 with TRBJ1-2, with D possibly being TRBD1 (5 bases). Trimming pared 8 bases from V and 1 base from J, leaving 26 bases between. The CDR3 has 18 residues. Germline V gene sequence: CDR1 SGHTA, CDR2 FQGNSA.

The chain links TRBV11-2 to TRBJ1-1; 10 bases fit TRBD1. Germline values: CDR1 SGHAT, CDR2 FQNNGV. Losses at the gene ends were 5 bases for V and 4 bases for J; bases not matched to a gene: 13. The CDR3 runs to 17 residues. The CDR3, as DNA: TGTGCCAGCAGCGACATAGCGGGACAGGGGAAGAGCACTGAAGCTTTCTTT. As protein: CASSDIAGQGKSTEAFF.

In this sample, this clonotype turned up a few times. The V call is TRBV6-2 or TRBV6-3, the J call TRBJ2-3, with 13 bases fitting TRBD2. Germline lookup yields CDR1 MNHEY and CDR2 SVGEGT. The CDR3 totals 15 residues. The J segment lost 3 bases and the V segment lost 8 bases, leaving 5 bases of the junction unmatched. CDR3 amino acids: CASGTSGRDTDTQYF. The DNA for the CDR3 is TGTGCCAGCGGAACTAGCGGGAGGGATACAGATACGCAGTATTTT.

The V and J genes are TRBV5-6 and TRBJ1-5; 11 nucleotides align to TRBD1. The CDR3 contains 15 residues. Losses at the gene ends were 4 bases for V and 5 bases for J; bases not matched to a gene: 5. Germline values: CDR1 SGHDT, CDR2 YYEEEE. The CDR3 is CASSRGQGAHQPQHF. As DNA, the CDR3 is TGTGCCAGCAGCCGAGGACAGGGGGCACATCAGCCCCAGCATTTT.

This clonotype showed up just a few times. Sequence at one end of the junction differs from germline and may be a read error. The rearrangement joins TRBV7-9 to TRBJ2-3; possible D gene TRBD2, 7 bases. The CDR3 is 17 amino acids. The germline gives CDR1 SEHNR, CDR2 FQNEAQ (reference sequence). CDR3 nucleotides: TGTGCCAGCAGCCCCCCCTTATTATCACTAGCGACAGGTACGCAGTATTTT. Protein sequence: CASSPPLLSLATGTQYF.

This chain joins TRBV7-9 and TRBJ2-1, with a possible D match to TRBD2 (5 bases). Trimming shortened V by 3 bases and J by 14 bases, and 14 bases separated the two germline ends. Looked up from germline, CDR1 is SEHNR and CDR2 is FQNEAQ (reference sequence). The CDR3 totals 12 residues. CDR3 sequence reads: CASSLRVEEEFF. CDR3 bases: TGTGCCAGCAGCTTGCGGGTCGAAGAGGAGTTCTTC. The variable domain in full, completed from reference TRBV7-9 and TRBJ2-1, reads DTGVSQNPRHKITKRGQNVTFRCDPISEHNRLYWYRQTLGQGPEFLTYFQNEAQLEKSRLLSDRFSAERPKGSFSTLEIQRTEQGDSAMYLCASSLRVEEEFFGPGTRLTVL.

The chain is built from TRBV29-1 and TRBJ2-1; D unclear. Germline lookup yields CDR1 SQVTM and CDR2 ANQGSEA. Deletions cut 6 bases from V and 6 bases from J, with 15 bases between. This CDR3 region has 13 residues. CDR3 loop: CSVRHTIVNEQFF. CDR3 DNA sequence: TGCAGCGTCCGGCATACTATAGTCAATGAGCAGTTCTTC.

The chain has TRBV20-1 and TRBJ2-1, with TRBD1 as a possible D gene (6 bases). The CDR3 has 15 residues. Germline CDR1 and CDR2: DFQATT and SNEGSKA (reference sequence). With 2 bases removed from V and 2 bases from J, the gap between germline ends came to 13 bases. The CDR3 DNA reads TGCAGTGCTAGAACAGAGTCAGGGGCCTACAATGAGCAGTTCTTC. Amino acids: CSARTESGAYNEQFF.

A remark on this clonotype: A junction end diverges from the germline sequence, so it may reflect a read error. The chain employs TRBV6-6 and TRBJ1-1; D not resolved. CDR3 size: 13 residues. CDR1 is MNHNY, CDR2 SVGAGI, per germline (reference sequence). The CDR3 DNA reads as TGTACCAGCAACCCACGGACGAACACTGAAGCTTTCTTT. Amino acids: CTSNPRTNTEAFF.

The genes are TRBV12-3 or TRBV12-4 and TRBJ2-5; D is unresolved. The length of the CDR3 is 14 residues. V dropped 2 bases and J dropped 5 bases, with 12 bases sitting between them. The CDR3 spells CASSLLGRVETQYF. CDR3 sequence (DNA): TGTGCCAGCAGTTTATTGGGTCGGGTGGAGACCCAGTACTTC.

The V gene is TRBV7-2, the J gene TRBJ2-3, with 9 bases matching TRBD2. CDR1 is SGHTA, CDR2 FQGNSA, per germline. The CDR3 runs to 15 residues. J lost 4 bases, V lost 7 bases, and 9 bases had no gene match. The CDR3 coding sequence is TGTGCCAGCACCCATAGCGGGGGTACCTCAGATACGCAGTATTTT. Translated: CASTHSGGTSDTQYF.

J is TRBJ2-1 and V is TRBV24-1; D ambiguous. The DNA end favors TRBJ2-7, so the J call may be wrong. This CDR3 comprises 13 residues. CDR1 KGHDR and CDR2 SFDVKD come from the germline V gene. CDR3 nucleotide sequence: TGTGCCACCAGTGATTGGCCCGGGCGTGAGCAGTACTTC. Translation: CATSDWPGREQYF.

This clonotype was seen only a few times. The CDR3 reads CSARVTGGNYGYTF. DNA of the CDR3: TGCAGTGCTAGGGTCACAGGGGGGAACTATGGCTACACCTTC. The chain employs TRBV20-1 and TRBJ1-2; 8 bases are shared with TRBD1. The CDR3 extends over 14 amino acids. V lost 3 bases and J lost 2; bases outside the gene matches: 5. CDR1 is DFQATT and CDR2 is SNEGSKA in the germline V gene (reference sequence).

The rearrangement uses TRBV14 and TRBJ2-6; perhaps TRBD1 as D (7 bases). CDR1 is SGHDN and CDR2 is FVKESK in the germline V gene. Trimming removed 0 bases at V and 3 bases at J, with 21 bases between. The CDR3 length is 20 residues. This CDR3 reads CASSQDPYSEGAVGANVLTF. DNA of the CDR3: TGTGCCAGCAGCCAAGATCCATATTCGGAGGGGGCGGTTGGGGCCAACGTCCTGACTTTC. Full variable domain (outside the CDR3, taken from reference TRBV14 and TRBJ2-6): EAGVTQFPSHSVIEKGQTVTLRCDPISGHDNLYWYRRVMGKEIKFLLHFVKESKQDESGMPNNRFLAERTGGTYSTLKVQPAELEDSGVYFCASSQDPYSEGAVGANVLTFGAGSRLTVL.

This clonotype was recorded many times. V usage is TRBV28 and J usage is TRBJ2-5; D not certain. Germline loops: CDR1 MDHEN, CDR2 SYDVKM. The length of the CDR3 is 11 residues. Deletions cut 5 bases from V and 4 bases from J, with 5 bases between. In DNA, the CDR3 is TGTGCCAGCAGTCGGGCAGAGACCCAGTACTTC. This translates into CASSRAETQYF. The whole variable domain, filled in from reference TRBV28 and TRBJ2-5, reads DVKVTQSSRYLVKRTGEKVFLECVQDMDHENMFWYRQDPGLGLRLIYFSYDVKMKEKGDIPEGYSVSREKKERFSLILESASTNQTSMYLCASSRAETQYFGPGTRLLVL.

J is TRBJ2-4 and V is TRBV5-1; the match to TRBD1 covers 7 bases. The germline gives CDR1 SGHRS, CDR2 YFSETQ. After removal of 3 bases from V and 0 bases from J, the junction contained 6 bases not matched to a gene. The length of the CDR3 is 16 residues. The CDR3 DNA reads TGCGCCAGCAGCTCGGGACAGACACTAGCCAAAAACATTCAGTACTTC. Amino acids: CASSSGQTLAKNIQYF.

This chain links TRBV20-1 with TRBJ2-4, with TRBD2 identical over 13 bases. Near its end, the DNA agrees better with TRBJ2-5, so the J call may be wrong. The CDR3 has 13 amino acids. Germline V gene data show CDR1 as DFQATT and CDR2 as SNEGSKA (reference sequence). The CDR3 sequence: CSVTTSGRETQYF. CDR3 in DNA: TGCAGTGTCACGACTAGCGGGAGGGAGACCCAGTACTTC.